This T cell receptor (beta chain) came from a study of shared clonotypes between healthy human individuals (dated by TCRdb to about 2020). About the study as a whole: A few men and a couple of women, aged 18 to 49 years, made up the cohort. Libraries were prepared and TCR repertoires were sequenced by different laboratories using diverse techniques, in order to increase sequencing depth and limit assay-specific biases. For each donor, CD4 naive and CD4 memory were each run on three plates, CD8 naive on two plates, and CD8 memory on one plate. Blood TCR repertoires of roughly 5 healthy adults were deeply sequenced to estimate repertoire size and the extent of clonotype sharing between individuals. Between about 0.8 and 8.9 billion PBMCs per donor were obtained by leukapheresis.

Beyond this particular receptor, the publication reports: Naive subsets generally had larger estimated clonotype richness than memory subsets did. Incomplete sequencing was indicated by rarefaction of sorted-subset datasets, despite the large sequencing depth. When a handful of donors were compared, the shared fraction of clonotypes was roughly 4.8% for naive CD4, approximately 3.5% for naive CD8, 2% to 2.5% for memory CD4, and 0.4% for memory CD8. Clonotypes shared by all four sorted-subset donors showed higher generation probabilities than non-shared clonotypes. Only blood was sampled, and tissue TCR repertoires likely differ from those in blood. Because the study included a small number of donors, the genetic and exposure-history diversity represented was limited. Pairwise subsampling led to the expectation that sequencing depth would affect the degree of clonotype sharing among donors.

The donors were healthy, HIV-negative adults with no recently reported acute infections or vaccinations. All donors were Caucasian adults living in Nashville, Tennessee, USA. CD4+ T cells were enriched by magnetic negative selection; naive cells were then positively selected on CD45RA, and the negative fraction formed the memory subset. Blood was collected by leukapheresis, and PBMCs were isolated by Ficoll-Histopaque density gradient centrifugation and then cryopreserved in liquid nitrogen vapor phase. Analytical flow cytometry was used to check the purity and quantity of every magnetically sorted T cell population. From each sorted fraction, genomic DNA was isolated and quantified by UV absorbance on a Nanodrop 2000c. Using the deep immunoSEQ assay, multiplex PCR amplified TCR CDR3 regions from genomic DNA. For each cell subset, the extracted genomic DNA was distributed evenly across all wells of several immunoSEQ 96-well plates, and each plate served as one replicate. For sorted subsets, about 200 ng genomic DNA, equal to tens of thousands of T cell genomes, was loaded into each replicate PCR. The purified libraries were quantified using a Qubit 3.0 fluorometer, sized with a Bioanalyzer 2100, and then quantified again using the KAPA Library Quantification kit. A separate single-read 150-cycle Illumina NextSeq 550 flow cell was used to sequence each immunoSEQ 96-well plate. The study's processing was this. Because the immunoSEQ output held only junctional sequences and lacked quality scores, the filtering could not match the filtering applied to full-length reads. Sequences were annotated with PyIR, a Python wrapper for IgBLAST v1.9, and V/J genes and CDR3 were assigned using IMGT germline references. Any read was removed if the V/J assignment was weak (E-value above 1e-6), the CDR3 was missing, or the read contained stop codons, out-of-frame junctions, or ambiguous translated residues. A V3J clonotype was defined by an identical inferred V gene, J gene, and CDR3 amino acid sequence. The percentage overlap between two repertoires was calculated by dividing the number of shared unique clonotypes by the size of the smaller repertoire. Richness of each repertoire was evaluated using RTK rarefaction, the Chao1 estimator, and Recon v2.1 estimates of unobserved clonotypes. Generation probabilities for all TCRbeta clonotypes obtained by the gDNA method from a handful of donors were computed using OLGA. Held by TCRdb, this immuneACCESS table contains in-frame sequences only and omits some clones. Under half of the omission traces to an unresolved V gene where checked; the cause of the rest is unknown. The DNA was the basis for D and trimming; V, J and clone size are from that table. The sample table records millions of clones; approximately 95% of these occur just once. The ten largest clones represent under 0.15% of the sample.

As regards this clone: Its antigen specificity is not known. No base qualities exist here, and no much larger clone lies one base off it.

Sequences were obtained from naive CD4+ T cells sorted from blood. Interpreted using the paper, the cell subset or site label stands for: CD45RA+ positively selected. The receptor was isolated from a man aged 18 to 30 in good health.

CDR3 loop: CASSGAGSTGELFF. The bases are TGTGCCAGCAGTGGAGCGGGGAGCACCGGGGAGCTGTTTTTT. This receptor chain uses TRBV2 and TRBJ2-2, and 7 junctional nucleotides match TRBD2. Compared with germline, V lacks 4 bases and J lacks 4 bases; bases without a gene match: 3. CDR1 and CDR2, looked up from the germline V gene, are SNHLY and FYNNEI. The CDR3 measures 14 amino acids from cysteine to phenylalanine. The read is trimmed to its CDR3 DNA, 42 bases read in frame from base 1.